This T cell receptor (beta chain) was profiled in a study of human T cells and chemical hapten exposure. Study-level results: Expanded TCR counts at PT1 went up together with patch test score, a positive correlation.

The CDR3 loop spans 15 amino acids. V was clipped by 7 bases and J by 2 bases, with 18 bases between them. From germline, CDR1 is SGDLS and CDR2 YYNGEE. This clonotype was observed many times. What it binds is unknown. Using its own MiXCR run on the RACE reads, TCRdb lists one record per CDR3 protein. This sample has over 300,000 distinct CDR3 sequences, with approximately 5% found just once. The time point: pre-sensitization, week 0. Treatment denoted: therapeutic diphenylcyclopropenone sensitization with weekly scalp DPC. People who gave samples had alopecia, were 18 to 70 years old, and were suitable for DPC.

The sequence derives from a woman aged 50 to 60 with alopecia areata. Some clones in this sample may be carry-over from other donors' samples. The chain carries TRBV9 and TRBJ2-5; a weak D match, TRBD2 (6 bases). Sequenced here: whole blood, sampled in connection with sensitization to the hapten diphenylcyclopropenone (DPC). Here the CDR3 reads CASSVAGWGQETQYF. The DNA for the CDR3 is TGTGCCAGCTCTGTGGCGGGGTGGGGGCAAGAGACCCAGTACTTC.